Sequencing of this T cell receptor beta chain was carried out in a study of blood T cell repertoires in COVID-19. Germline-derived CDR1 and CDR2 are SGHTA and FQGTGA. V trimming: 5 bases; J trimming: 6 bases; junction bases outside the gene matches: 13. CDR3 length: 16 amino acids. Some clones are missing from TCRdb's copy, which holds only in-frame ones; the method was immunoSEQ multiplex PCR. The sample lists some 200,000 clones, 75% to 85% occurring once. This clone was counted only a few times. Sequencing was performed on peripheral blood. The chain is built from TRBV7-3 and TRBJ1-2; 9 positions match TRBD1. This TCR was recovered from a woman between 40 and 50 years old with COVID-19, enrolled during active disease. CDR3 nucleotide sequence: TGTGCCAGCAGCCCCCGACAGGGGGGGAATCTTAATGGCTACACCTTC. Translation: CASSPRQGGNLNGYTF.